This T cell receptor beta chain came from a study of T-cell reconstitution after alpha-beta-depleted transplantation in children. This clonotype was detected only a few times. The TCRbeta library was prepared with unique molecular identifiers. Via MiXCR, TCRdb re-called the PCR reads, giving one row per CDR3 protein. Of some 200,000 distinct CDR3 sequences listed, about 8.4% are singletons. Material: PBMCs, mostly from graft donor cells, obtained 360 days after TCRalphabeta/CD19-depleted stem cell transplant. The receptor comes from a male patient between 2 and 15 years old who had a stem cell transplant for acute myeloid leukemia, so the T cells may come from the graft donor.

The CDR3 loop reads CASSLTGLAGQETQYF. The DNA for the CDR3 is TGTGCCAGCAGCCTAACGGGACTAGCGGGACAAGAGACCCAGTACTTC. This sequence joins TRBV7-2 and TRBJ2-5; 13 nucleotides agree with TRBD2. The length of the CDR3 is 16 residues. Germline V gives CDR1 SGHTA, CDR2 FQGNSA. V was pared by 5 bases and J by 2 bases, with 5 bases of the junction left unmatched.